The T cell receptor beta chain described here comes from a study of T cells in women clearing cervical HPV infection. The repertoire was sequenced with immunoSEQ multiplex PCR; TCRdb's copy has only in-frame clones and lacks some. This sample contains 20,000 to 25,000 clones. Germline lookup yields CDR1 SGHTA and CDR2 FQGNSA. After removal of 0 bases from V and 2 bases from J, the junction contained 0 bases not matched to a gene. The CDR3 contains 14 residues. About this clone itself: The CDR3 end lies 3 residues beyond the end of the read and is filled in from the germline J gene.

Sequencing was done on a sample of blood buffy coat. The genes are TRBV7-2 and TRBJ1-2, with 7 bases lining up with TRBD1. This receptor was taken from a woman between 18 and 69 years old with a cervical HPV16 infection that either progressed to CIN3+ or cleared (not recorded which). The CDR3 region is CASSLATGNYGYTF. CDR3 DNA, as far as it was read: TGTGCCAGCAGCTTAGCGACAGGGAACTATGGC.